Reported below is one TCR beta chain. This clone was seen a handful of times. The clone's antigen remains unknown. No base quality values were provided; no much bigger clone lies one nucleotide off. The data originate from a study of shared clonotypes between healthy human individuals (TCRdb year 2020). With regard to the full study: A couple of women and three men aged 18 to 49 years were included in the cohort. Between about 0.9 and 8.9 billion PBMCs per donor were obtained by leukapheresis. Different laboratories and diverse techniques were used to prepare libraries and sequence TCR repertoires, to increase sequencing depth and limit assay-specific biases. Blood TCR repertoires of five healthy adults were deeply sequenced to estimate repertoire size and the extent of clonotype sharing between individuals. For each donor, CD4 naive and CD4 memory were each run on three plates, CD8 naive on two plates, and CD8 memory on one plate.

The donors were healthy, HIV-negative adults with no recently reported acute infections or vaccinations. Every donor was a Caucasian adult living in Nashville, Tennessee, USA. CD4+ T cells were enriched by magnetic negative selection, after which naive cells were positively selected on CD45RA and the negative fraction was taken as the memory subset. Blood was obtained by leukapheresis, after which PBMCs were separated by Ficoll-Histopaque density gradient centrifugation and cryopreserved in liquid nitrogen vapor phase. Purity and quantity of every magnetically sorted T cell population were checked by analytical flow cytometry. From each sorted fraction, genomic DNA was isolated and quantified by UV absorbance on a Nanodrop 2000c. TCR CDR3 regions were amplified from genomic DNA by multiplex PCR using the deep immunoSEQ assay. Extracted genomic DNA from each cell subset was spread evenly across all wells of several immunoSEQ 96-well plates, with each plate serving as a replicate. For sorted subsets, approximately 200 ng of genomic DNA, equivalent to 30,000 or so T cell genomes, went into each replicate PCR. The purified libraries were quantified using a Qubit 3.0 fluorometer, sized with a Bioanalyzer 2100, and then quantified again using the KAPA Library Quantification kit. A separate single-read 150-cycle Illumina NextSeq 550 flow cell was used to sequence each immunoSEQ 96-well plate. The authors' pipeline ran thus. Because only junctional sequences without quality scores were contained in the immunoSEQ output, filtering matching that applied to full-length reads could not be performed. To assign V/J genes and CDR3, sequences were annotated against IMGT germline references using PyIR, a Python wrapper for IgBLAST v1.9. Reads were removed for weak V/J assignments (E-value above 1e-6), missing CDR3, stop codons, out-of-frame junctions, or ambiguous translated residues. V3J clonotypes were defined by identical inferred V gene, J gene, and CDR3 amino acid sequence. The percentage overlap between two repertoires was calculated by dividing the number of shared unique clonotypes by the size of the smaller repertoire. RTK rarefaction, the Chao1 estimator, and Recon v2.1 estimates of unobserved clonotypes were used to assess repertoire richness. Generation probabilities were computed with OLGA for all TCRbeta clonotypes obtained by the gDNA method from four donors. TCRdb re-hosts the immuneACCESS table, in-frame sequences only. Its copies lack some clones; in the studies checked, an unresolved V gene accounts for under half of them, and the cause for the rest is not known. The DNA was the basis for D and trimming; V, J and clone size are from that table. Counted in this sample were about 190,000 clones; 65% to 70% of them appeared once. Around 9.3% of the sample comes from the top ten.

Here is what the overall study found, with its caveats: Clonotypes shared by all four sorted-subset donors showed higher generation probabilities than non-shared clonotypes. Because the study included only a small number of donors, the genetic and exposure-history diversity represented was limited. Estimated clonotype richness was generally larger for naive than for memory subsets. Even with the large sequencing depth, rarefaction of the sorted-subset datasets indicated that sequencing was incomplete. Only blood was sampled, and tissue TCR repertoires likely differ from those in blood. Pairwise subsampling indicated that sequencing depth was expected to affect the degree of clonotype sharing among donors. Approximately 5% of naive CD4, roughly 3.6% of naive CD8, 2.3% of memory CD4, and about 0.4% of memory CD8 clonotypes were shared across four donors.

V loses 4 bases at its end and J loses 3 bases; junction bases beyond the gene matches: 8. From the cysteine up to the phenylalanine, the CDR3 has a length of 15 residues. Solely the CDR3 DNA is kept, with 45 bases framed from the first base. CDR1 and CDR2 (SQVTM, ANQGSEA) derive from the germline V gene. The chain employs TRBV29-1 and TRBJ2-7; 11 central bases correspond to TRBD2. Sequencing used memory CD4+ T cells sorted from blood. The sample's cell subset or site label, in plain terms: CD45RA-negative fraction. The origin of this receptor is a man aged 25 to 40 in good health. The DNA is as follows: TGCAGCGTTGCTACTAGCGGGAGAGAAGGCTACGAGCAGTACTTC. Its protein product is CSVATSGREGYEQYF.